What follows are 17 T cell receptor beta chains derived from one specimen sequenced in a study of T cells in Graves' hyperthyroidism and ophthalmopathy. Using RNA transcripts as the source, TCR beta CDR3 regions were amplified. Primed by the HTBI set, a first-round RT-PCR was run on the TCR CDR3. TCRdb called the multiplex PCR reads again in MiXCR, with one record for every CDR3 protein. The repertoire holds 530,000 or so distinct CDR3 sequences, 15% to 20% seen once, with 15% to 20% in the top ten. The sequencing sample was made of blood. These receptors originate from a woman aged 18-29 years with Graves' ophthalmopathy.

This clonotype showed up just a few times. The chain combines TRBV5-1 with TRBJ2-7; 7 bases are a match to TRBD1. Germline loops: CDR1 SGHRS, CDR2 YFSETQ. V was clipped by 4 bases and J by 3 bases; unmatched bases: 7. The CDR3 is made up of 14 amino acids. CDR3 coding DNA: TGCGCCAGCAGCCAGACAGGGATGGACTACGAGCAGTACTTC. Translation: CASSQTGMDYEQYF.

About this clonotype: A much larger clonotype is one base distant, so this may be a read error. The chain links TRBV12-3 or TRBV12-4 to TRBJ1-5; 7 bases match TRBD1. Germline trimming cut 2 bases from V and 5 bases from J; bases unmatched to any gene: 6. The CDR3 is 15 residues long. This CDR3 reads CASSLFGQDHQPQHF. CDR3 DNA: TGTGCCAGCAGTTTATTCGGACAGGACCATCAGCCCCAGCATTTT.

This clonotype was seen ten or more times. The chain uses TRBV20-1 and TRBJ2-5, with 7 bases aligning to TRBD2. The CDR3 is made up of 16 amino acids. V lost 3 bases and J lost 5; bases outside the gene matches: 15. Germline V gene lookup returns CDR1 DFQATT and CDR2 SNEGSKA (reference sequence). The CDR3 sequence: CSASSEGRAFRETQYF. The CDR3 DNA sequence: TGCAGTGCTAGCTCGGAAGGGAGGGCCTTTCGGGAGACCCAGTACTTC.

The chain couples TRBV7-3 to TRBJ2-2; 10 bases agree with TRBD1. CDR1 is SGHTA, CDR2 FQGTGA, per germline. The CDR3 contains 16 residues. V trimming: 5 bases; J trimming: 6 bases; junction bases outside the gene matches: 9. Here the CDR3 reads CASSPLGTGDAGELFF. The DNA for the CDR3 is TGTGCCAGCAGCCCCCTCGGGACAGGGGACGCCGGGGAGCTGTTTTTT.

This clonotype was detected ten times or more. The J gene is TRBJ2-1, the V gene TRBV7-2; D ambiguous. The CDR3 has 15 amino acids. The V end lost 5 bases, the J end lost 6 bases, and 17 bases lay between the germline ends. Germline CDR1 SGHTA, CDR2 FQGNSA. This chain's CDR3 is CASSPLEQFINEQFF. CDR3 DNA: TGTGCCAGCAGCCCGCTGGAACAGTTTATCAATGAGCAGTTCTTC.

This clonotype was counted a few times. The chain employs TRBV24-1 and TRBJ2-1; D call uncertain. Trimming stripped 4 bases from V and 3 bases from J, with 6 bases between. There are 13 residues in the CDR3. Germline CDR1 and CDR2: KGHDR and SFDVKD. The CDR3, as DNA: TGTGCCACCAGTGACAGGATCTACAATGAGCAGTTCTTC. Translation: CATSDRIYNEQFF.

This clonotype was seen a few times. The V call is TRBV7-9, the J call TRBJ1-4, with D perhaps matching TRBD1 (5 bases). CDR1 SEHNR and CDR2 FQNEAQ come from the germline V gene (reference sequence). Trimming removed 6 bases from V and 6 bases from J, with 14 bases in between. The CDR3 contains 14 residues. The CDR3 nucleotides are TGTGCCAGCAGGTCCGGGACGGGTGATGAAAAACTGTTTTTT. Translating gives CASRSGTGDEKLFF.

This clonotype was detected a few times. The chain links TRBV28 to TRBJ1-1, with 8 bases identical to TRBD1. The CDR3 is 13 residues long. Germline loops: CDR1 MDHEN, CDR2 SYDVKM. The J segment lost 7 bases and the V segment lost 6 bases, leaving 7 bases of the junction unmatched. The chain's CDR3 is CASRQGESGEAFF. The CDR3 DNA is TGTGCCAGCAGACAGGGGGAATCGGGTGAAGCTTTCTTT.

There are many counts of this clonotype. The CDR3: CASRVTYEQYF. CDR3 nucleotides: TGTGCCAGCAGGGTAACCTACGAGCAGTACTTC. The chain carries TRBV2 and TRBJ2-7; no reliable D call. V lost 6 bases, J lost 2 bases, and 5 bases lay in between. Germline-derived CDR1 and CDR2 are SNHLY and FYNNEI. The CDR3 totals 11 residues. The full variable domain, its missing parts supplied by reference TRBV2 and TRBJ2-7, is EPEVTQTPSHQVTQMGQEVILRCVPISNHLYFYWYRQILGQKVEFLVSFYNNEISEKSEIFDDQFSVERPDGSNFTLKIRSTKLEDSAMYFCASRVTYEQYFGPGTRLTVT.

A few counts support this clonotype. A read error is possible here, since a much larger clone lies one base away. The chain carries TRBV7-2 and TRBJ1-1; D uncertain. Germline V gives CDR1 SGHTA, CDR2 FQGNSA. The CDR3 extends over 14 amino acids. As DNA, the CDR3 is TGTGCCAGCAGCTACAACGTACGGTACACTAAAGCTTTCTTT. Its translation is CASSYNVRYTKAFF.

In its sample, this clonotype was seen a few times. As DNA, the CDR3 is TGCAGCGTTGAAGAAGGGACAGCGGCTTTGGAGCAGTACTTC. Its translation: CSVEEGTAALEQYF. This chain joins TRBV29-1 and TRBJ2-7, with 7 bases that match TRBD1. This CDR3 is built from 14 residues. Trimming took 0 bases from V and 7 from J; bases not matched to a gene: 9. Per the germline V gene, CDR1 is SQVTM and CDR2 is ANQGSEA.

Ten or more counts support this clonotype. The gene calls are TRBV28 and TRBJ1-2; D unresolved. The CDR3 is made up of 13 amino acids. Per germline, CDR1 MDHEN and CDR2 SYDVKM. Trimming removed 4 bases at V and 3 bases at J, with 9 bases between. DNA of the CDR3: TGTGCCAGCAGTTCCGGCCAGGACTATGGCTACACCTTC. This sequence encodes CASSSGQDYGYTF.

This clonotype has ten or more counts. The rearrangement joins TRBV29-1 to TRBJ2-5, with 8 positions matching TRBD2. The trim removed 0 bases at V and 5 bases at J, leaving 2 bases unmatched. The CDR3 loop spans 13 amino acids. CDR1 and CDR2 from the germline V gene are SQVTM and ANQGSEA. CDR3 nucleotide sequence: TGCAGCGTTGAAGATTCGGGGGGGGAGACCCAGTACTTC. Protein sequence: CSVEDSGGETQYF.

This clonotype was seen a few times. At one boundary the junction diverges from the germline segment, which might be a read error. The chain joins TRBV7-7 to TRBJ2-5; maybe TRBD2 (6 bases). This CDR3 is built from 13 residues. Looked up from germline, CDR1 is SSHAT and CDR2 is FNYEAQ (reference sequence). Here the CDR3 DNA reads TGTGCTAGCAGCAATGGGGGAGGAGAGACCCAGTACTTC. Amino acid sequence: CASSNGGGETQYF.

The chain employs TRBV5-1 and TRBJ2-2; no definite D call. This CDR3 has 14 residues. With 4 bases removed from V and 2 bases from J, the gap between germline ends came to 9 bases. Germline V gene sequence: CDR1 SGHRS, CDR2 YFSETQ. The CDR3 DNA reads TGCGCCAGCAGCATCGGTCCTAACACCGGGGAGCTGTTTTTT. This encodes CASSIGPNTGELFF.

This clonotype was counted many times. The chain employs TRBV27 and TRBJ2-7; 7 bases are a match to TRBD1. The V gene end was trimmed by 6 bases and the J gene end by 7 bases; junction bases not matched to a gene: 15. CDR1 and CDR2 from the germline V gene are MNHEY and SMNVEV (reference sequence). This CDR3 has 15 residues. This CDR3 is CASRAGTATPREQYF. CDR3 in DNA: TGTGCCAGCAGAGCAGGGACAGCGACTCCTCGAGAGCAGTACTTC.

The rearrangement uses TRBV30 and TRBJ1-3; D is unresolved. Germline V gene sequence: CDR1 GTSNPN, CDR2 SVGIG (reference sequence). Trimming pared 0 bases from V and 2 bases from J, leaving 8 bases between. This CDR3 is built from 14 residues. The CDR3 DNA follows: TGTGCCTGGAGTGTACGGGGTGCTGGAAACACCATATATTTT. Residues: CAWSVRGAGNTIYF.